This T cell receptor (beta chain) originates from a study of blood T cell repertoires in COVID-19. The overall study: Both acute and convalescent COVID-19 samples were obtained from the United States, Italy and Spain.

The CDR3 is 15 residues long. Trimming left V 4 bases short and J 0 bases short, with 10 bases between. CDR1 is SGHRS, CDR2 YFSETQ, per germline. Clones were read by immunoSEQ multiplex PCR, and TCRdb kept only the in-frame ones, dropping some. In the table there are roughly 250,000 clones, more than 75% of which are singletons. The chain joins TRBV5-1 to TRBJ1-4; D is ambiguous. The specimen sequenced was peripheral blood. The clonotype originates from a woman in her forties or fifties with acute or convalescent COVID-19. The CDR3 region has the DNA TGCGCCAGCAGCGGTGAGGGTGCAACTAATGAAAAACTGTTTTTT. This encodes CASSGEGATNEKLFF.